This TCR beta chain derives from a study of blood T cells in healthy people across ages. This clonotype was found many times. Trimming removed 5 bases from V and 6 bases from J; junction bases left unmatched: 3. CDR3 length equals 13 residues. CDR1 PRHDT and CDR2 FYEKMQ come from the germline V gene (reference sequence). Drawn from each donor were about 9 milliliters of peripheral blood. For the second PCR, which ran for 7 to 11 cycles, a sample-barcoded 5' primer and a J-beta primer mix were used. TCRdb passed the 5' RACE reads through MiXCR, listing each CDR3 protein once. The sample yields 1.5 million to 1.9 million distinct CDR3 sequences, approximately 43% seen once.

Sample: blood. The clonotype was recovered from a young woman in good health. This chain connects TRBV13 to TRBJ2-3; TRBD2 matches 9 bases. CDR3 protein: CASSLSGGDTQYF. CDR3 sequence (DNA): TGTGCCAGCAGCCTCAGCGGGGGGGATACGCAGTATTTT.